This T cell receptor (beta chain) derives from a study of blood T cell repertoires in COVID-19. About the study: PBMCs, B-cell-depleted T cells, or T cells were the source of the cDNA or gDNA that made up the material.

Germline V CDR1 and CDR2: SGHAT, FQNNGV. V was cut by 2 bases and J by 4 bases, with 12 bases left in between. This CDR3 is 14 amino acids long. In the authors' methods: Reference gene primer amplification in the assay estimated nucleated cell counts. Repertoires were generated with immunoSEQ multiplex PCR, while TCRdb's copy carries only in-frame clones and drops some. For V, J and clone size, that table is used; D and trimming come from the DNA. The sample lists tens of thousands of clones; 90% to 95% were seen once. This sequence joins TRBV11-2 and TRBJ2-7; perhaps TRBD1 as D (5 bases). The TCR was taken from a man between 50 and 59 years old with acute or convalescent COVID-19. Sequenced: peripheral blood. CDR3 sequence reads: CASSLSQGTYEQYF. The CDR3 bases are TGTGCCAGCAGCTTATCGCAGGGAACTTACGAGCAGTACTTC.